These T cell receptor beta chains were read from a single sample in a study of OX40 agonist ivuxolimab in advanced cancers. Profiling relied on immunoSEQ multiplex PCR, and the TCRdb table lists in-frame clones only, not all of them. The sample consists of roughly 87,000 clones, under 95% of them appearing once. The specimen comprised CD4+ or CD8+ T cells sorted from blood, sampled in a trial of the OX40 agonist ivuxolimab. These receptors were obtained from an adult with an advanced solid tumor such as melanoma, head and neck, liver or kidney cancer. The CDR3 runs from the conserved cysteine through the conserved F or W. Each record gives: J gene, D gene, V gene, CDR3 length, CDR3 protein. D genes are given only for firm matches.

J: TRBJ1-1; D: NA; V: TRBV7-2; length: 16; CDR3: CASSLEGRFLNTEAFF
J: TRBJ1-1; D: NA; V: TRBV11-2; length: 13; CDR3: CASDRQGGTEAFF
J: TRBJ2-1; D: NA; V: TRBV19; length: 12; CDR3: CASSLNYVEQFF
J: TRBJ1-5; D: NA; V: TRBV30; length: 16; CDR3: CAWSVLGAGVSQPQHF
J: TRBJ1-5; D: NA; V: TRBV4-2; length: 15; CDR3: CASSSKGGGNQPQHF
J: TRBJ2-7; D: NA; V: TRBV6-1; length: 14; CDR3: CASSVGLGGYEQYF
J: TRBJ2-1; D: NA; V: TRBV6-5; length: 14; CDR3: CASSFYGLYNEQFF
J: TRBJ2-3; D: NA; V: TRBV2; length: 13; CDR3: CASSGTGPSTQYF
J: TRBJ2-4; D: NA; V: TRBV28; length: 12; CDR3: CASSFGKNIQYF
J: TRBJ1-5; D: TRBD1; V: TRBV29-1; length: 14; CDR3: CSVGGTDSNQPQHF
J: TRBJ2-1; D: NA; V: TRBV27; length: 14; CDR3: CASSLEGVYNEQFF
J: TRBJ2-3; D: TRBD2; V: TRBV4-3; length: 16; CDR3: CASSQDIAGVPDTQYF
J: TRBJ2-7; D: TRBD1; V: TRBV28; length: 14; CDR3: CASSGTGAIYEQYF
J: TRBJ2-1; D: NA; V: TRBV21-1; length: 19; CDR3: CASKRQGCFSRGFYNEQFF
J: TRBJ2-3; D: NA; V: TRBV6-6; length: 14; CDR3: CASSVYIGTDTQYF
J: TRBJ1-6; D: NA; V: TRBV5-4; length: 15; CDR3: CASSANREGNSPLHF
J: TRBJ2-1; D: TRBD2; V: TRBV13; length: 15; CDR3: CASSLGLAGTNEQFF
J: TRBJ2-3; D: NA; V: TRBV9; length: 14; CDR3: CASSALTSTDTQYF
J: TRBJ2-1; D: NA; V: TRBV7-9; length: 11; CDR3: CASSLAYEQFF
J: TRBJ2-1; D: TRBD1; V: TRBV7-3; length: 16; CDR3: CASSPTGGANYNEQFF
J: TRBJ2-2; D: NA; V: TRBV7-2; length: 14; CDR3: CASIGLAHTGELFF
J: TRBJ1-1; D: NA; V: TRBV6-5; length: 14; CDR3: CASSYSNGGTEAFF
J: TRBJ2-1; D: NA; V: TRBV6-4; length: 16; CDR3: CASSDTSGVRVNEQFF
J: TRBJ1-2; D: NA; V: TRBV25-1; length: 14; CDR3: CASSVGTTYYGYTF
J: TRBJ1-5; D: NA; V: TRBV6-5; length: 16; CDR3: CASSYSRPYSNQPQHF
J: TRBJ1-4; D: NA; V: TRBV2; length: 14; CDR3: CASKNRRDNEKLFF
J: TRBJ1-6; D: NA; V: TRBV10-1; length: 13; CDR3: CASSRPGRSPLHF
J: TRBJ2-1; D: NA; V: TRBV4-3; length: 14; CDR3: CASSQAHARREQFF
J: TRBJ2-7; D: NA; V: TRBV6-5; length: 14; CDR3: CASSYLARNYEQYF
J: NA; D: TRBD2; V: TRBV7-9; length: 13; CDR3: CASSSGTIYEQYF
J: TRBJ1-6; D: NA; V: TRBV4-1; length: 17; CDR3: CASSPLPPGVYNSPLHF
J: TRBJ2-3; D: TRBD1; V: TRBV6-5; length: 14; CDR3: CASSSTGSPDTQYF
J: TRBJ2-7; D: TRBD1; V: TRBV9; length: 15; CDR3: CASSVGQGAAYEQYF
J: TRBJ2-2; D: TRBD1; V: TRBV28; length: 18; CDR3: CASSLRTGRWPYTGELFF
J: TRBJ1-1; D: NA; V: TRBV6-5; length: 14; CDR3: CASSYTRLNTEAFF
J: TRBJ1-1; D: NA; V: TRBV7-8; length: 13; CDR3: CASSADPGTEAFF
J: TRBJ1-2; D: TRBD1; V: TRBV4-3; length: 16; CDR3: CASSQDWTGPYYGYTF
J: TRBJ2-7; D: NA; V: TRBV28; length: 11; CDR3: CASSFSYEQYF
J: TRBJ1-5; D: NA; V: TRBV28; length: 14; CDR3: CASSFLGDNQPQHF
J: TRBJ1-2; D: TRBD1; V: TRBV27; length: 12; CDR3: CASSSGGSGYTF